This TCR beta chain was identified during a study of cytomegalovirus exposure and HLA in healthy donors. Points on this clone: What it recognizes is unknown.

PCR was performed using 60 Vbeta and 13 Jbeta primers. Clones were read by immunoSEQ multiplex PCR, and TCRdb kept only the in-frame ones, dropping some. The data show about 180,000 clones, 75% to 85% seen once. Trimming removed 3 bases at V and 6 bases at J, with 11 bases between. The CDR3 contains 13 residues. Germline V gene sequence: CDR1 KGHSH, CDR2 LQKENI. Study-wide points: Researchers counted about 150 TCR beta chains as cytomegalovirus-associated. When analyzed later, the rates of TCR association showed variation by HLA locus, with DRB1 the most and HLA-C the fewest. Serostatus for CMV was the only available immune exposure information.

The material sequenced was PBMCs. The rearrangement uses TRBV18 and TRBJ1-2; D might be TRBD1 (5 bases). The source is a young woman in good health and CMV-seronegative. CDR3: CASSPGGLDGYTF. For the CDR3, the DNA is TGTGCCAGCTCACCGGGGGGTCTGGATGGCTACACCTTC.